These 32 T cell receptor beta chains were all obtained from the same sample, sequenced in a study of control samples from healthy donors and cancer patients. Repertoires were generated with immunoSEQ multiplex PCR, while TCRdb's copy carries only in-frame clones and drops some. The repertoire holds 100,000 to 150,000 clones, with more than 70% as singletons. The specimen was blood. These TCRs come from a man aged 55 to 69 in good health.

This chain links TRBV3-1 (or the pseudogene TRBV3-2) with TRBJ2-3; 12 nucleotides agree with TRBD1. Germline lookup yields CDR1 LGHDT and CDR2 YNNKEL (reference sequence). This CDR3 has 17 amino acids. After removal of 2 bases from V and 2 bases from J, the junction contained 5 bases not matched to a gene. CDR3 DNA sequence: TGTGCCAGCAGCCAATTGGGGACAGGGGGCCCCACAGATACGCAGTATTTT. Translated, it gives CASSQLGTGGPTDTQYF.

V and J are TRBV27 and TRBJ1-3; unclear D gene. This CDR3 has 13 residues. Germline loops: CDR1 MNHEY, CDR2 SMNVEV (reference sequence). The V end lost 4 bases, the J end lost 2 bases, and 6 bases lay between the germline ends. CDR3 nucleotides: TGTGCCAGCAGTTGGAAACCTGGAAACACCATATATTTT. Translation: CASSWKPGNTIYF.

The rearrangement links TRBV7-2 to TRBJ2-7; D remains ambiguous. V shed 5 bases and J shed 0 bases, with 14 bases lying between them. The CDR3 extends over 15 amino acids. Germline CDR1 reads SGHTA; CDR2 reads FQGNSA. As DNA, the CDR3 is TGTGCCAGCAGCCATGACCGGGCCAGCTCCTACGAGCAGTACTTC. As protein: CASSHDRASSYEQYF.

The rearrangement joins TRBV7-2 to TRBJ1-1, with D possibly TRBD1 on 6 matching bases. Germline lookup yields CDR1 SGHTA and CDR2 FQGNSA. The CDR3 sequence is 14 residues long. Deletions cut 4 bases from V and 6 bases from J, with 15 bases between. The CDR3 DNA sequence: TGTGCCAGCAGCTACACAGGGTTGGCCGCTGAAGCTTTCTTT. Its translation is CASSYTGLAAEAFF. Looking up the rest from reference TRBV7-2 and TRBJ1-1 gives the full variable domain: GAGVSQSPSNKVTEKGKDVELRCDPISGHTALYWYRQSLGQGLEFLIYFQGNSAPDKSGLPSDRFSAERTGGSVSTLTIQRTQQEDSAVYLCASSYTGLAAEAFFGQGTRLTVV.

The chain combines TRBV2 with TRBJ1-2; 11 bases are a match to TRBD1. Germline V lookup: CDR1 SNHLY, CDR2 FYNNEI. J was trimmed by 7 bases and V by 9 bases; bases with no gene match: 10. CDR3 length: 14 residues. This CDR3 is CARGTGGDIRGYTF. Written as DNA, the CDR3 is TGTGCCAGGGGGACAGGGGGAGATATCCGTGGCTACACCTTC.

V usage is TRBV19 and J usage is TRBJ2-1; 16 bases fit TRBD2. Germline V lookup: CDR1 LNHDA, CDR2 SQIVND (reference sequence). The CDR3 sequence is 14 residues long. The junction had 7 bases not matched to a gene; V was cut back by 4 bases and J by 16 bases. The CDR3 bases are TGTGCCAGTAGTACGGGGACTAGCGGGGGGGTACGATTCTTC. It specifies CASSTGTSGGVRFF.

The rearrangement links TRBV4-2 to TRBJ1-5; 9 positions agree with TRBD1. This CDR3 contains 18 residues. J gave up 2 bases and V 0 bases, and 8 bases lay outside the gene matches. Looked up from germline, CDR1 is LGHNA and CDR2 is YNFKEQ. In DNA form, the CDR3 reads TGTGCCAGCAGCCAAGAAATAACAGGGGGCATAGGCAATCAGCCCCAGCATTTT. Amino acid sequence: CASSQEITGGIGNQPQHF.

V usage is TRBV19 and J usage is TRBJ2-4; D might be TRBD1 or TRBD2, each matching 5 bases. V lost 3 bases and J lost 2, with 14 bases in between. The CDR3 is 16 residues long. Germline CDR1 LNHDA, CDR2 SQIVND (reference sequence). CDR3 sequence: CASSMGREQPKNIQYF. CDR3 in DNA: TGTGCCAGTAGTATGGGCAGGGAGCAACCCAAAAACATTCAGTACTTC.

The J gene is TRBJ1-2, the V gene TRBV7-9; possibly TRBD1 for D (5 bases). CDR3 length: 16 amino acids. Germline V lookup: CDR1 SEHNR, CDR2 FQNEAQ (reference sequence). Trimming removed 3 bases from V and 3 bases from J, with 17 bases in between. DNA for the CDR3: TGTGCCAGCAGCTTCGTGGAGGGACGGGGGGACTATGGCTACACCTTC. It specifies CASSFVEGRGDYGYTF.

The chain uses TRBV7-2 and TRBJ1-1; D not certain. V was pared by 2 bases and J by 2 bases, with 9 bases between. This CDR3 is built from 14 residues. CDR1 and CDR2 from the germline V gene are SGHTA and FQGNSA. Here the CDR3 reads CASSLPTRNTEAFF. The CDR3 DNA reads TGTGCCAGCAGCTTACCGACACGAAACACTGAAGCTTTCTTT.

The genes are TRBV5-1 and TRBJ2-3; D perhaps matches TRBD2 (5 bases). Trimming shortened V by 1 base and J by 1 base, and 13 bases separated the two germline ends. The CDR3 consists of 16 residues. Germline CDR1 is SGHRS and CDR2 is YFSETQ. CDR3 nucleotides: TGCGCCAGCAGCTTGAGGTCTCTCGGGGGCACAGATACGCAGTATTTT. Amino acid sequence: CASSLRSLGGTDTQYF.

This clone appeared a single time. The V gene is TRBV28, the J gene TRBJ1-1; D perhaps matches TRBD1 (5 bases). The CDR3 contains 16 residues. Germline CDR1 MDHEN, CDR2 SYDVKM. Trimming left V 8 bases short and J 4 bases short, with 23 bases between. CDR3 loop: CASRIISLGGGTEAFF. The DNA for the CDR3 is TGTGCCAGCCGCATCATCTCACTGGGGGGAGGCACTGAAGCTTTCTTT. Together with reference TRBV28 and TRBJ1-1, the CDR3 gives the full variable domain: DVKVTQSSRYLVKRTGEKVFLECVQDMDHENMFWYRQDPGLGLRLIYFSYDVKMKEKGDIPEGYSVSREKKERFSLILESASTNQTSMYLCASRIISLGGGTEAFFGQGTRLTVV.

This chain links TRBV11-2 with TRBJ2-1, with 11 positions matching TRBD2. CDR1 and CDR2 (germline): SGHAT, FQNNGV. This CDR3 is 15 amino acids long. V was clipped by 3 bases and J by 8 bases; unmatched bases: 6. CDR3 bases: TGTGCCAGCAGCTTTAGCGGGGGGGCACCTCATGAGCAGTTCTTC. Its translation is CASSFSGGAPHEQFF.

The chain employs TRBV2 and TRBJ1-5; perhaps TRBD1 as D (5 bases). V lost 9 bases and J lost 8, with 20 bases in between. The CDR3 is 14 residues long. The germline V gene encodes CDR1 SNHLY and CDR2 FYNNEI. CDR3 nucleotides: TGTGCCAGTAGGGGTATGGGGTTGCAGGAGCCCCAGCATTTT. Translating gives CASRGMGLQEPQHF.

J is TRBJ1-5 and V is TRBV7-2; no definite D call. The CDR3 is 14 residues long. CDR1 is SGHTA and CDR2 is FQGNSA in the germline V gene. V gave up 1 base and J gave up 4 bases, with 8 bases separating them. The CDR3, as DNA: TGTGCCAGCAGCTTAGTGCTAGGGAATCAGCCCCAGCATTTT. Its translation: CASSLVLGNQPQHF.

The chain uses TRBV28 and TRBJ1-6; D call uncertain. CDR3 length: 15 amino acids. The germline V gene has CDR1 MDHEN and CDR2 SYDVKM. Trimming pared 2 bases from V and 9 bases from J, leaving 14 bases between. CDR3 sequence reads: CASSLVRGLASPLHF. CDR3 nucleotide sequence: TGTGCCAGCAGTTTAGTCAGAGGGTTGGCTTCACCCCTCCACTTT.

This chain uses TRBV10-1 with TRBJ2-2; D is unresolved. The germline gives CDR1 WNHNN, CDR2 SYGVQD (reference sequence). V gave up 6 bases and J gave up 4 bases, with 9 bases separating them. The CDR3 totals 13 residues. In DNA, the CDR3 is TGCGCCAGCAGGCCATTGACCACCGGGGAGCTGTTTTTT. Translation gives CASRPLTTGELFF.

The gene calls are TRBV29-1 and TRBJ2-1; no reliable D call. Germline values: CDR1 SQVTM, CDR2 ANQGSEA. This CDR3 comprises 16 residues. V was clipped by 3 bases and J by 6 bases, with 21 bases between them. The CDR3 sequence is CSVDRQIRILINEQFF. CDR3 in DNA: TGCAGCGTTGATCGGCAAATACGTATCCTAATCAATGAGCAGTTCTTC.

This clone was detected only once. V is TRBV5-1 and J is TRBJ1-6; 10 bases are shared with TRBD1. The CDR3 extends over 16 amino acids. Germline V gene lookup returns CDR1 SGHRS and CDR2 YFSETQ. Trimming removed 4 bases from V and 10 bases from J; junction bases left unmatched: 11. The CDR3 coding sequence is TGCGCCAGCAGCCCTGCCTGGGAGACAGGGGGCTCACCCCTCCACTTT. Residues: CASSPAWETGGSPLHF. The whole variable domain, remainder taken from reference TRBV5-1 and TRBJ1-6, is KAGVTQTPRYLIKTRGQQVTLSCSPISGHRSVSWYQQTPGQGLQFLFEYFSETQRNKGNFPGRFSGRQFSNSRSEMNVSTLELGDSALYLCASSPAWETGGSPLHFGNGTRLTVT.

This chain uses TRBV28 with TRBJ1-2; D may be TRBD1 (6 bases). The germline V gene has CDR1 MDHEN and CDR2 SYDVKM. The CDR3 loop spans 13 amino acids. Deletions cut 2 bases from V and 4 bases from J, with 8 bases between. CDR3 sequence reads: CASSLGQTYGYTF. In DNA, the CDR3 is TGTGCCAGCAGTTTAGGACAGACCTATGGCTACACCTTC.

The chain combines TRBV5-6 with TRBJ1-3, with D maybe TRBD1 (5 bases). Germline CDR1 is SGHDT and CDR2 is YYEEEE. Trimming cost V 0 bases and J 4 bases, with 11 bases left between them. This CDR3 is 15 amino acids long. CDR3 sequence reads: CASSLEGQGGNTIYF. The CDR3 region has the DNA TGTGCCAGCAGCTTGGAAGGGCAGGGAGGAAACACCATATATTTT.

The chain uses TRBV6-5 and TRBJ1-5; 8 bases map to TRBD1. V lost 2 bases, J lost 4 bases, and 4 bases stayed unmatched. The germline gives CDR1 MNHEY, CDR2 SVGAGI. This CDR3 contains 15 residues. CDR3 in amino acids: CASSYDRGTNQPQHF. The DNA for the CDR3 is TGTGCCAGCAGTTACGACAGGGGCACAAATCAGCCCCAGCATTTT.

This sequence joins TRBV5-1 and TRBJ2-1; 12 bases line up with TRBD2. Germline trimming cut 4 bases from V and 4 bases from J; bases unmatched to any gene: 3. The length of the CDR3 is 15 residues. CDR1 SGHRS and CDR2 YFSETQ come from the germline V gene. For the CDR3, the DNA is TGCGCCAGCAGCCCGACTAGCGGGGGATACAATGAGCAGTTCTTC. Protein: CASSPTSGGYNEQFF.

This clone appeared a few times. The chain combines TRBV19 with TRBJ2-2, with 7 positions matching TRBD1. CDR1 LNHDA and CDR2 SQIVND come from the germline V gene (reference sequence). With V trimmed by 7 bases and J by 6 bases, 8 bases remained unmatched. The CDR3 runs 14 residues. The CDR3 DNA sequence: TGTGCCAGTACGTCACAGGGGTCGTCCGGGGAGCTGTTTTTT. This sequence encodes CASTSQGSSGELFF.

J is TRBJ1-4 and V is TRBV7-8; 12 bases agree with TRBD1. CDR3 length: 17 amino acids. Trimming cost V 1 base and J 10 bases; bases outside gene matches: 10. Germline values: CDR1 SGHVS, CDR2 FQNEAQ. CDR3 region: CASSLDGTGGARRKLFF. Here the CDR3 DNA reads TGTGCCAGCAGCTTAGATGGGACAGGGGGCGCGAGGAGAAAACTGTTTTTT.

The chain uses TRBV5-4 and TRBJ1-6, with 7 bases fitting TRBD1. The CDR3 is 16 residues long. V gave up 0 bases and J gave up 10 bases; unmatched junction bases: 10. Germline CDR1 and CDR2: SGHNT and YYREEE (reference sequence). The CDR3 is CASSLASTGIGSPLHF. The CDR3, as DNA: TGTGCCAGCAGCTTGGCCTCGACAGGGATTGGGTCACCCCTCCACTTT.

The chain couples TRBV10-3 to TRBJ1-4; D perhaps matches TRBD1 (6 bases). V was shortened by 6 bases and J by 8 bases, with 16 bases between the two germline ends. The CDR3 sequence is 14 residues long. Germline CDR1 reads ENHRY; CDR2 reads SYGVKD. CDR3 in DNA: TGTGCCATCAGCCAACAGGGAATCGGCGAAAAACTGTTTTTT. This gives the protein CAISQQGIGEKLFF.

CDR3 region: CASSPIGGENYGYTF. CDR3 bases: TGCGCCAGCAGCCCCATAGGGGGAGAGAACTATGGCTACACCTTC. The chain recombines TRBV5-1 with TRBJ1-2; TRBD1 is a possible D gene (6 bases). Trimming took off 4 bases at V and 2 bases at J, with 15 bases between the two ends. This CDR3 has 15 amino acids. CDR1 and CDR2 from the germline V gene are SGHRS and YFSETQ. Complete variable domain (other parts from reference TRBV5-1 and TRBJ1-2): KAGVTQTPRYLIKTRGQQVTLSCSPISGHRSVSWYQQTPGQGLQFLFEYFSETQRNKGNFPGRFSGRQFSNSRSEMNVSTLELGDSALYLCASSPIGGENYGYTFGSGTRLTVV.

The rearrangement uses TRBV18 and TRBJ2-7; 9 nucleotides match TRBD1. Germline assignment: CDR1 KGHSH and CDR2 LQKENI. V shed 8 bases and J 3 bases; nucleotides not matched to a gene: 5. The CDR3 is made up of 13 amino acids. In DNA form, the CDR3 reads TGTGCCAGCCAACCGGGACAGGGCTACGAGCAGTACTTC. Protein sequence: CASQPGQGYEQYF.

The rearrangement uses TRBV7-9 and TRBJ2-2; TRBD2 is a possible D gene (5 bases). Germline CDR1 and CDR2: SEHNR and FQNEAQ (reference sequence). V was cut by 5 bases and J by 0 bases, with 16 bases left in between. This CDR3 has 17 residues. CDR3 DNA sequence: TGTGCCAGCAGCCCCGTGTGGGCGGGCTCGAACACCGGGGAGCTGTTTTTT. This sequence encodes CASSPVWAGSNTGELFF.

The genes are TRBV30 and TRBJ1-2; D may be TRBD1 (5 bases). The CDR3 runs 11 residues. The ends were cut back, 5 bases at V and 3 bases at J, with 7 bases in the middle. CDR1 is GTSNPN, CDR2 SVGIG, per germline (reference sequence). CDR3 coding DNA: TGTGCCTGGGGGACGTACTATGGCTACACCTTC. It codes for CAWGTYYGYTF.

This clone was detected once. This chain joins TRBV19 and TRBJ1-1, with TRBD1 matching 9 bases. This CDR3 region has 14 residues. V trimming: 3 bases; J trimming: 3 bases; junction bases outside the gene matches: 2. Germline V gene sequence: CDR1 LNHDA, CDR2 SQIVND (reference sequence). The CDR3 nucleotides read TGTGCCAGTAGTATCTGGACAGGGGACACTGAAGCTTTCTTT. It yields the protein CASSIWTGDTEAFF.